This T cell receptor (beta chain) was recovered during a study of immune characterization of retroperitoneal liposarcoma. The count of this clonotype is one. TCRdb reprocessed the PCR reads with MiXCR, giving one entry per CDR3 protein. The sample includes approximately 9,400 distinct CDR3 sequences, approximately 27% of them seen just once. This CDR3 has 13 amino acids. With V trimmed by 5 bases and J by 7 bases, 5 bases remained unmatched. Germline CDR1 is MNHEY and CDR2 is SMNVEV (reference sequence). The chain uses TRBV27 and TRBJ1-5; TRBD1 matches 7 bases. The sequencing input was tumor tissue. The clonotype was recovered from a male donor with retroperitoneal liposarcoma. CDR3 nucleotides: TGTGCCAGCAGTCCTGACAGGGAACAGCCCCAGCATTTT. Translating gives CASSPDREQPQHF.